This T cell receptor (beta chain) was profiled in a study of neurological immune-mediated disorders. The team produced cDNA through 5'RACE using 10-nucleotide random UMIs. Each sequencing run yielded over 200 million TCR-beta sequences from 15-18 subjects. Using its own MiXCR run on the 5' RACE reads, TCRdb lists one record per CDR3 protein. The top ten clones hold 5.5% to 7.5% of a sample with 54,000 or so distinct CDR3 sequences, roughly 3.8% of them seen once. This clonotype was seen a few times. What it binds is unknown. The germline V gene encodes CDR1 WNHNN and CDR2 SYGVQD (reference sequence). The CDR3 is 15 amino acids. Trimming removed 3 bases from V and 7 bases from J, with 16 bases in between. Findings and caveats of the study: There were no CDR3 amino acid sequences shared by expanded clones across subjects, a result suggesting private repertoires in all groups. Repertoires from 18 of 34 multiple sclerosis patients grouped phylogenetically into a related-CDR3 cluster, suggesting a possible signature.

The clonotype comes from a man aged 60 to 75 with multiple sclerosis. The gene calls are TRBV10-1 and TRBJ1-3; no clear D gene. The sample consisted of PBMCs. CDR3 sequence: CASSDQAAGGNTIYF. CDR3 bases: TGCGCCAGCAGTGACCAGGCGGCCGGAGGGAACACCATATATTTT.